The text below deals with one TCR beta chain. The data belong to a study of blood T cell repertoires in COVID-19. The data were produced by immunoSEQ multiplex PCR, yet TCRdb's version contains in-frame clones alone and is incomplete. The sample lists 76,000 or so clones, around nine tenths occurring once. The TCR sequence derives from a human donor in a cohort sampled during active COVID-19. Specimen: peripheral blood.

CDR3 sequence reads: CASSPGQGTHNYGYTF. CDR3 DNA: TGTGCCAGCAGCCCCGGACAGGGAACTCATAACTATGGCTACACCTTC. This sequence joins TRBV7-3 and TRBJ1-2, with TRBD1 matching over 8 bases. Germline CDR1 reads SGHTA; CDR2 reads FQGTGA. The V segment lost 5 bases and the J segment 1 base; nucleotides outside the gene matches: 9. The CDR3 consists of 16 residues.